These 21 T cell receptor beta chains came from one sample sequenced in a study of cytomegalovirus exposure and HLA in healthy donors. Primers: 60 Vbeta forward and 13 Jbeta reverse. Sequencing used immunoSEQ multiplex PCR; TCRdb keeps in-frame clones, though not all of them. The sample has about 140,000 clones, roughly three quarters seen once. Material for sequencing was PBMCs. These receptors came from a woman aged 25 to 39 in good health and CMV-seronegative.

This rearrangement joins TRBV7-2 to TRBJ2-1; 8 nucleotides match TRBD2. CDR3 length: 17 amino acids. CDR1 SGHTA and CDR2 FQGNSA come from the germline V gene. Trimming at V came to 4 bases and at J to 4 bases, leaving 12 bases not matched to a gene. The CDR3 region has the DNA TGTGCCAGCAGCTCGCCTGTCGGGGGGGGCCCTTACAATGAGCAGTTCTTC. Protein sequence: CASSSPVGGGPYNEQFF. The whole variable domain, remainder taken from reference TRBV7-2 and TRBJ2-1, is GAGVSQSPSNKVTEKGKDVELRCDPISGHTALYWYRQSLGQGLEFLIYFQGNSAPDKSGLPSDRFSAERTGGSVSTLTIQRTQQEDSAVYLCASSSPVGGGPYNEQFFGPGTRLTVL.

CDR3 in amino acids: CSVVGDFKQETQYF. The CDR3 nucleotides are TGCAGCGTTGTCGGGGACTTTAAACAAGAGACCCAGTACTTC. This sequence joins TRBV29-1 and TRBJ2-5; the D gene is possibly TRBD2 (6 bases). The germline V and J ends were trimmed by 4 bases and 2 bases, with 14 bases remaining between them. The CDR3 length is 14 residues. The germline CDR1 and CDR2 sequences are SQVTM and ANQGSEA.

CDR3 residues: CAISDATGLANYGYTF. The CDR3 DNA reads TGTGCCATCAGTGATGCAACAGGGCTCGCTAACTATGGCTACACCTTC. The chain carries TRBV10-3 and TRBJ1-2, with a weak D call TRBD1 (6 bases). V lost 3 bases and J 0 bases, leaving 14 bases between the germline ends. CDR1 and CDR2 from the germline V gene are ENHRY and SYGVKD. The CDR3 has 16 residues.

CDR3 sequence: CASSPDLKETQYF. The CDR3 nucleotides are TGTGCCAGCAGCCCGGACTTAAAAGAGACCCAGTACTTC. This chain links TRBV14 with TRBJ2-5, with D perhaps TRBD2 (5 bases). Trimming stripped 4 bases from V and 3 bases from J, with 9 bases between. From germline, CDR1 is SGHDN and CDR2 FVKESK. The CDR3 contains 13 residues.

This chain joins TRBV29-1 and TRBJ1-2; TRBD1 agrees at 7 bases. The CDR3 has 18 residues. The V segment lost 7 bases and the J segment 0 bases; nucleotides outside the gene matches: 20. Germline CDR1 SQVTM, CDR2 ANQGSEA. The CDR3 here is CSAISLGYGTDTNYGYTF. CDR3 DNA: TGCAGCGCCATTAGCTTAGGGTATGGGACAGACACTAACTATGGCTACACCTTC.

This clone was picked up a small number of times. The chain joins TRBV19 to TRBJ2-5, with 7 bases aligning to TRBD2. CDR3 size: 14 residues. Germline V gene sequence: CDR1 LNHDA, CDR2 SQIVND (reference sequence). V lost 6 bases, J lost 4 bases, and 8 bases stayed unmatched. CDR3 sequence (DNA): TGTGCCAGTAGCGTAGCGGGCATTGTAGAGACCCAGTACTTC. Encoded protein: CASSVAGIVETQYF.

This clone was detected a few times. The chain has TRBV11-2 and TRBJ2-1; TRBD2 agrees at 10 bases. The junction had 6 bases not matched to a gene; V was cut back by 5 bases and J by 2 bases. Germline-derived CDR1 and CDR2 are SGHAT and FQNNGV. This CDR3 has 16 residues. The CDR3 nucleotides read TGTGCCAGCAGCGCAACCCTAGCGGGGGCCTACAATGAGCAGTTCTTC. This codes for CASSATLAGAYNEQFF.

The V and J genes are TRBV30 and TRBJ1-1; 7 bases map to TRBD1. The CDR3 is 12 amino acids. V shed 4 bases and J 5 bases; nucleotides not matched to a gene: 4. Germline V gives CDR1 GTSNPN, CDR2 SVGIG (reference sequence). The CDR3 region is CAWNRGLTEAFF. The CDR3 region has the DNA TGTGCCTGGAACAGGGGTTTAACTGAAGCTTTCTTT.

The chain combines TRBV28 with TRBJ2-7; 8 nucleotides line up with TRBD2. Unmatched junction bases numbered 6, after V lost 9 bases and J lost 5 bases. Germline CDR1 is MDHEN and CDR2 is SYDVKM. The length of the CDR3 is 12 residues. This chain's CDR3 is CASSGGGHEQYF. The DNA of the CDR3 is TGTGCCAGTTCCGGCGGGGGGCACGAGCAGTACTTC.

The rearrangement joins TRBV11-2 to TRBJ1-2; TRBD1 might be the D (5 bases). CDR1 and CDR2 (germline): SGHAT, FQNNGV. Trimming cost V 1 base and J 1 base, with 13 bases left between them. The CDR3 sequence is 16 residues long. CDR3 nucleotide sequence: TGTGCCAGCAGCTTAGGACCCGCGACAGTTAACTATGGCTACACCTTC. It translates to CASSLGPATVNYGYTF. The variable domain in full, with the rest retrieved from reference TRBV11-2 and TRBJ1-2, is EAGVAQSPRYKIIEKRQSVAFWCNPISGHATLYWYQQILGQGPKLLIQFQNNGVVDDSQLPKDRFSAERLKGVDSTLKIQPAKLEDSAVYLCASSLGPATVNYGYTFGSGTRLTVV.

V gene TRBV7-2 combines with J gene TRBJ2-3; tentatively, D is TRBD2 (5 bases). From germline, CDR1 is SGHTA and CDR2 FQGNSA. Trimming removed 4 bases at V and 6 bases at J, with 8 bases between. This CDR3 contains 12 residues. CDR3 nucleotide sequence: TGTGCCAGCAGCTCCTTAGCGGATACGCAGTATTTT. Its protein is CASSSLADTQYF.

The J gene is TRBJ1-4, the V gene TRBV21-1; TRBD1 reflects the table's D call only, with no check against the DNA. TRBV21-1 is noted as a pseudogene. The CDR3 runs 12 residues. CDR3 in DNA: TGTGCCAGCAGTCGAATTGCAGGGGAACTGTTTTTT. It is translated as CASSRIAGELFF.

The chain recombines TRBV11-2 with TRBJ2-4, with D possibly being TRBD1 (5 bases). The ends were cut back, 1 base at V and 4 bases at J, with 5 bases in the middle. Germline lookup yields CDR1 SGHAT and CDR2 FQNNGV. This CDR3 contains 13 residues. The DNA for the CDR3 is TGTGCCAGCAGCTTAGGACAGAAAAACATTCAGTACTTC. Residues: CASSLGQKNIQYF.

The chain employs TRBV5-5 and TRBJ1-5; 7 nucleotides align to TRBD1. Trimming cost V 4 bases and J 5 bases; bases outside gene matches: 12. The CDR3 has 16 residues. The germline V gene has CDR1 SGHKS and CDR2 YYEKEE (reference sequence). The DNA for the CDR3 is TGTGCCAGCAGCACCTCCCTGACAGGGACCCATCAGCCCCAGCATTTT. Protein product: CASSTSLTGTHQPQHF.

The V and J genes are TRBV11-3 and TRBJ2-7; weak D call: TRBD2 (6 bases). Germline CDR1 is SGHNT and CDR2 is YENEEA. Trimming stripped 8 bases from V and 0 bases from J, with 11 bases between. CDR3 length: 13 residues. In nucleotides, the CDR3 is TGTGCCAGCGGGGTGGAGGGCTCCTACGAGCAGTACTTC. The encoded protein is CASGVEGSYEQYF.

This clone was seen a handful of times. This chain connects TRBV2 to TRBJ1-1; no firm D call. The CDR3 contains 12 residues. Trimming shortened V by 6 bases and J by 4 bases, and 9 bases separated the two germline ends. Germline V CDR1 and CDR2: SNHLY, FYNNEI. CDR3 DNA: TGTGCCAGCAGAATTAGTGGCACTGAAGCTTTCTTT. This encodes CASRISGTEAFF.

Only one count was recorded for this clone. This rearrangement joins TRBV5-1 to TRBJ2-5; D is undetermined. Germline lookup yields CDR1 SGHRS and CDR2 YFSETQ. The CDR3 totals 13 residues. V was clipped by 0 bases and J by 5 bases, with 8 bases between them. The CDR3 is CASSLGEKETQYF. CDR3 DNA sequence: TGCGCCAGCAGCTTGGGTGAGAAGGAGACCCAGTACTTC.

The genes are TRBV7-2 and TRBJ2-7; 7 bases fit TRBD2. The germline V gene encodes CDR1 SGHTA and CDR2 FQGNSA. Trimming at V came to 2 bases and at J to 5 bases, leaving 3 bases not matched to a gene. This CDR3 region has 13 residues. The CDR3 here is CASSLTSAHEQYF. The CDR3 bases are TGTGCCAGCAGCTTAACTAGCGCGCACGAGCAGTACTTC.

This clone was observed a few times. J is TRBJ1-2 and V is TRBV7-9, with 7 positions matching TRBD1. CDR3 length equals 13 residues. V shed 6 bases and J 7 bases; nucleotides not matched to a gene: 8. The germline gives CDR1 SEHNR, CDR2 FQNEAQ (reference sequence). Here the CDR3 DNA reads TGTGCCAGCAGTTATACAGGGGCAGGTGGCTACACCTTC. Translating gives CASSYTGAGGYTF.

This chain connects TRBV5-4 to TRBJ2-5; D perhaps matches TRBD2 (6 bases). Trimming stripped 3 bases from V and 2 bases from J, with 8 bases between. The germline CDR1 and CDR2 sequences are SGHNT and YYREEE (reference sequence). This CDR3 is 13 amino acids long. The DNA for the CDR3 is TGTGCCAGCAGCTCTCGGGGGCAAGAGACCCAGTACTTC. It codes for CASSSRGQETQYF.

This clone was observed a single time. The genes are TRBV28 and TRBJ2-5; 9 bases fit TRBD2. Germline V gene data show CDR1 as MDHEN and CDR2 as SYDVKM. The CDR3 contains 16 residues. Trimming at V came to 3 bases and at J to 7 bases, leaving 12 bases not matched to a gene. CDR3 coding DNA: TGTGCCAGCAGTTTCGTAGCGGGAGAGGTCGTTCCGACCCAGTACTTC. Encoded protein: CASSFVAGEVVPTQYF.